One sample yielded the 3 T cell receptor beta chains listed below, sequenced in a study of T cell responses to AZD1222 COVID-19 vaccine. Generated by immunoSEQ multiplex PCR, the TCRdb table keeps only in-frame clones and is missing some. Of roughly 140,000 clones in the sample, about 91% were seen once. The sequences come from peripheral blood, collected on day 0 of MenACWY control vaccination. These receptors were collected from an adult in good health.

This chain connects TRBV5-1 to TRBJ1-3; D ambiguous. CDR1 and CDR2 from the germline V gene are SGHRS and YFSETQ. This CDR3 contains 11 residues. V was clipped by 4 bases and J by 8 bases, with 7 bases between them. CDR3 residues: CASSGRDTIYF. The CDR3 DNA sequence: TGCGCCAGCAGCGGCCGAGACACCATATATTTT.

V is TRBV27 and J is TRBJ1-6; D gene unclear. The germline V gene has CDR1 MNHEY and CDR2 SMNVEV (reference sequence). This CDR3 spans 15 amino acids. Trimming left V 4 bases short and J 11 bases short, with 18 bases between. The CDR3 region has the DNA TGTGCCAGCAGTTCGCGGGTGGCTAGGAGAACACCCCTCCACTTT. Protein sequence: CASSSRVARRTPLHF.

The V call is TRBV7-2, the J call TRBJ2-7; weak D call: TRBD2 (6 bases). V dropped 3 bases and J dropped 7 bases, with 16 bases sitting between them. The germline CDR1 and CDR2 sequences are SGHTA and FQGNSA. The CDR3 totals 14 residues. The DNA for the CDR3 is TGTGCCAGCAGCTTTCGGAGCGGGCAGGGAGAGCAGTACTTC. Its protein is CASSFRSGQGEQYF.